The 20 T cell receptor beta chains below were found in one sample sequenced in a study of control samples from healthy donors and cancer patients. The table came from immunoSEQ multiplex PCR; TCRdb's copy has only in-frame clones and leaves some out. The sample shows 95,000 to 100,000 clones, 75% to 90% of them seen only once. The material sequenced was blood. These receptors originate from a man aged 25-45 years in good health.

The chain recombines TRBV9 with TRBJ2-5; no clear D. Germline V gene sequence: CDR1 SGDLS, CDR2 YYNGEE. This CDR3 has 14 residues. V lost 0 bases, J lost 5 bases, and 11 bases lay in between. The CDR3 nucleotides read TGTGCCAGCAGCGTAGCCAAGGGTCTGGAGACCCAGTACTTC. It is translated as CASSVAKGLETQYF.

The rearrangement links TRBV7-2 to TRBJ2-1, with TRBD2 matching over 11 bases. V was clipped by 4 bases and J by 6 bases; unmatched bases: 5. CDR3 length: 15 amino acids. In germline, CDR1 is SGHTA, CDR2 FQGNSA. For the CDR3, the DNA is TGTGCCAGCAGCTCCAGAGGACTAGCGGGCAATGAGCAGTTCTTC. Its protein is CASSSRGLAGNEQFF.

The rearrangement uses TRBV19 and TRBJ2-7; 9 bases line up with TRBD2. Per the germline V gene, CDR1 is LNHDA and CDR2 is SQIVND (reference sequence). CDR3 length equals 17 residues. V lost 3 bases and J lost 6; bases outside the gene matches: 15. The CDR3 coding sequence is TGTGCCAGTAGTATTCCCAGGGGGTTAGCGGGAGTTGGCGAGCAGTACTTC. Protein: CASSIPRGLAGVGEQYF.

The chain couples TRBV28 to TRBJ1-2, with a weak D call TRBD1 (6 bases). Per germline, CDR1 MDHEN and CDR2 SYDVKM. The V end lost 6 bases, the J end lost 6 bases, and 14 bases lay between the germline ends. The CDR3 spans 13 residues. The DNA of the CDR3 is TGTGCCAGCAGAATACAGGGTGACAATGGCTACACCTTC. Its translation is CASRIQGDNGYTF.

This clone was recorded only once. The rearrangement joins TRBV9 to TRBJ1-4, with D unresolved. Trimming removed 0 bases at V and 3 bases at J, with 9 bases between. Germline assignment: CDR1 SGDLS and CDR2 YYNGEE. The CDR3 consists of 15 residues. The CDR3 DNA reads TGTGCCAGCAGCGTAGGGCCGGCGTCTAATGAAAAACTGTTTTTT. It codes for CASSVGPASNEKLFF.

The chain joins TRBV7-2 to TRBJ1-2, with no clear D. The CDR3 runs 11 residues. The germline V gene has CDR1 SGHTA and CDR2 FQGNSA. Trimming took 7 bases from V and 7 from J, leaving 10 bases between them. The CDR3 sequence: CASTDWRGYTF. In nucleotides, the CDR3 is TGTGCCAGCACCGACTGGCGTGGCTACACCTTC. Supplemented by reference TRBV7-2 and TRBJ1-2, the full variable domain reads GAGVSQSPSNKVTEKGKDVELRCDPISGHTALYWYRQSLGQGLEFLIYFQGNSAPDKSGLPSDRFSAERTGGSVSTLTIQRTQQEDSAVYLCASTDWRGYTFGSGTRLTVV.

The V gene is TRBV5-1, the J gene TRBJ1-1, with unresolved D. Trimming stripped 4 bases from V and 3 bases from J, with 13 bases between. The V gene's germline CDR1 is SGHRS and CDR2 YFSETQ. CDR3 length equals 14 residues. The CDR3 DNA sequence: TGCGCCAGCAGCCCCGCGGCCATGTACACTGAAGCTTTCTTT. It translates to CASSPAAMYTEAFF.

This clone was found a few times. This chain connects TRBV3-1 (or the pseudogene TRBV3-2) to TRBJ1-5; D is perhaps TRBD1 (6 bases). The CDR3 covers 15 residues. The V end was cut by 4 bases, the J end by 11 bases, with 21 bases between. The germline gives CDR1 LGHDT, CDR2 YNNKEL (reference sequence). CDR3 in DNA: TGTGCCAGCAGCCCATCCAGGGGTGGGCCCTCGGCCCAGCATTTT. Its protein is CASSPSRGGPSAQHF.

This clone was seen a handful of times. The chain employs TRBV5-4 and TRBJ2-5, with TRBD2 as a possible D gene (5 bases). V gave up 4 bases and J gave up 5 bases, with 24 bases separating them. The CDR3 is made up of 17 amino acids. The germline CDR1 and CDR2 sequences are SGHNT and YYREEE (reference sequence). CDR3: CASSPPGEGPLGETQYF. The CDR3 nucleotides read TGTGCCAGCAGCCCACCCGGGGAAGGACCCCTCGGGGAGACCCAGTACTTC.

The gene calls are TRBV9 and TRBJ1-2; D is unresolved. With 0 bases removed from V and 5 bases from J, the gap between germline ends came to 8 bases. Germline V CDR1 and CDR2: SGDLS, YYNGEE. The CDR3 length is 13 residues. Here the CDR3 reads CASSVGAGYGYTF. For the CDR3, the DNA is TGTGCCAGCAGCGTAGGGGCAGGATATGGCTACACCTTC.

The chain employs TRBV6-5 and TRBJ1-1, with 11 bases identical to TRBD1. V lost 6 bases and J lost 6; bases outside the gene matches: 6. The CDR3 sequence is 14 residues long. The germline V gene has CDR1 MNHEY and CDR2 SVGAGI. The CDR3 DNA follows: TGTGCCAGCAGGGGGACAGGGGGTTCGGCTGAAGCTTTCTTT. It specifies CASRGTGGSAEAFF.

The J gene is TRBJ2-2, the V gene TRBV5-4; 12 nucleotides line up with TRBD2. The trim removed 5 bases at V and 2 bases at J, leaving 7 bases unmatched. This CDR3 comprises 17 residues. Germline V gene data show CDR1 as SGHNT and CDR2 as YYREEE (reference sequence). The CDR3 region is CASSRLAGDINTGELFF. CDR3 nucleotide sequence: TGTGCCAGCAGTCGACTAGCGGGGGATATAAACACCGGGGAGCTGTTTTTT.

The chain uses TRBV29-1 and TRBJ1-1; 7 nucleotides line up with TRBD1. CDR3 length: 15 residues. The trim removed 0 bases at V and 3 bases at J, leaving 7 bases unmatched. Germline-derived CDR1 and CDR2 are SQVTM and ANQGSEA. The CDR3 DNA is TGCAGCGTTGAAGATCACCAGGGGGTTTACACTGAAGCTTTCTTT. This encodes CSVEDHQGVYTEAFF.

The V call is TRBV30, the J call TRBJ2-1; D tentatively fits TRBD1 or TRBD2 (6 bases each). Per germline, CDR1 GTSNPN and CDR2 SVGIG (reference sequence). The CDR3 contains 18 residues. The V end lost 0 bases, the J end lost 0 bases, and 18 bases lay between the germline ends. CDR3 protein: CAWSVRYGGPRSYNEQFF. The CDR3 DNA is TGTGCCTGGAGTGTTAGGTATGGGGGGCCGCGCTCCTACAATGAGCAGTTCTTC.

The chain employs TRBV28 and TRBJ1-4; tentatively, D is TRBD1 (5 bases). The CDR3 has 17 amino acids. V gave up 2 bases and J gave up 2 bases, with 15 bases separating them. Germline V gene data show CDR1 as MDHEN and CDR2 as SYDVKM. In DNA form, the CDR3 reads TGTGCCAGCAGTTTACCGGGACTTGGAGTGACTAATGAAAAACTGTTTTTT. Protein: CASSLPGLGVTNEKLFF.

With regard to this clone: This clone may be a read error of a much larger clone one base away. The rearrangement joins TRBV10-1 to TRBJ2-2; tentatively, D is TRBD1 (5 bases). The CDR3 is made up of 13 amino acids. Germline V gene data show CDR1 as WNHNN and CDR2 as SYGVQD (reference sequence). V dropped 3 bases and J dropped 3 bases, with 5 bases sitting between them. This CDR3 reads CASSDRDTGELFF. For the CDR3, the DNA is TGCGCCAGCAGTGACAGGGACACCGGGGAGCTGTTTTTT.

The chain combines TRBV21-1 with TRBJ1-3; the table assigns TRBD1, which was not confirmed against the DNA. TRBV21-1 is a documented pseudogene. The CDR3 has 16 residues. CDR3 nucleotides: TGTGCCAGCAGCACTCCAGACAGCGACCGCGGAAACACCATATATTTT. This encodes CASSTPDSDRGNTIYF.

The chain recombines TRBV7-9 with TRBJ2-2; 7 bases are shared with TRBD1. CDR1 is SEHNR, CDR2 FQNEAQ, per germline (reference sequence). Trimming took 5 bases from V and 6 from J; bases not matched to a gene: 0. The CDR3 is 12 residues long. The DNA for the CDR3 is TGTGCCAGCAGCACAGGGGCCGGGGAGCTGTTTTTT. Protein: CASSTGAGELFF. Variable domain in full (rest from reference TRBV7-9 and TRBJ2-2): DTGVSQNPRHKITKRGQNVTFRCDPISEHNRLYWYRQTLGQGPEFLTYFQNEAQLEKSRLLSDRFSAERPKGSFSTLEIQRTEQGDSAMYLCASSTGAGELFFGEGSRLTVL.

The rearrangement links TRBV19 to TRBJ2-7; D gene uncertain. This CDR3 region has 12 residues. Germline CDR1 LNHDA, CDR2 SQIVND (reference sequence). V shed 5 bases and J shed 3 bases, with 8 bases lying between them. The CDR3 reads CASSSRSYEQYF. CDR3 nucleotides: TGTGCCAGTAGTTCCCGGAGCTACGAGCAGTACTTC.

The rearrangement joins TRBV12-3 or TRBV12-4 to TRBJ2-5; 7 nucleotides match TRBD1. The CDR3 has 13 amino acids. V lost 5 bases, J lost 8 bases, and 8 bases stayed unmatched. CDR3 residues: CASSRNRQGTQYF. CDR3 nucleotides: TGTGCCAGCAGTCGCAACCGACAGGGAACCCAGTACTTC.